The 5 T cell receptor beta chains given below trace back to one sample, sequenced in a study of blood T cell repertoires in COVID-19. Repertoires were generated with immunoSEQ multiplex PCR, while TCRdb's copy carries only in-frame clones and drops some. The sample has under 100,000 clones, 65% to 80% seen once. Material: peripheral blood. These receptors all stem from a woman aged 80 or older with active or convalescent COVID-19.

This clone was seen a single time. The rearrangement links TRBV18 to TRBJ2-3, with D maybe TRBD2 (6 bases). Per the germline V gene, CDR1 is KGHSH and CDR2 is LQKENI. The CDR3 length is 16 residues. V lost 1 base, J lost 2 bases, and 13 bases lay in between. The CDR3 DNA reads TGTGCCAGCTCACCACTAGGCGGGGAAAACACAGATACGCAGTATTTT. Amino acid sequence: CASSPLGGENTDTQYF. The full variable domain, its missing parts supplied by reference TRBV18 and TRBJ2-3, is NAGVMQNPRHLVRRRGQEARLRCSPMKGHSHVYWYRQLPEEGLKFMVYLQKENIIDESGMPKERFSAEFPKEGPSILRIQQVVRGDSAAYFCASSPLGGENTDTQYFGPGTRLTVL.

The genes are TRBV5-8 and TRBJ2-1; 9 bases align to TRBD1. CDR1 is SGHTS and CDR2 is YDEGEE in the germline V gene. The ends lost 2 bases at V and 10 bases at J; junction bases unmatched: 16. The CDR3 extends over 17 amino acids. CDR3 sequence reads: CASSFGPPGTGWGEQFF. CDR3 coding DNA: TGTGCCAGCAGCTTTGGACCTCCCGGGACAGGGTGGGGGGAGCAGTTCTTC.

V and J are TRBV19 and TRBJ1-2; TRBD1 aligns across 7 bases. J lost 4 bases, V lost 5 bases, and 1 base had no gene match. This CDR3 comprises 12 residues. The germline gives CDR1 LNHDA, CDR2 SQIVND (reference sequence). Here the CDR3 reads CASSRDSYGYTF. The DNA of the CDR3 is TGTGCCAGTAGTCGGGACAGCTATGGCTACACCTTC.

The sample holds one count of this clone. The chain's CDR3 is CASSPGQARKYYGYTF. CDR3 DNA: TGTGCCAGCAGCCCAGGACAGGCCCGAAAATACTATGGCTACACCTTC. The V call is TRBV7-9, the J call TRBJ1-2; 7 bases agree with TRBD1. This CDR3 contains 16 residues. V was pared by 5 bases and J by 3 bases, with 12 bases of the junction left unmatched. CDR1 is SEHNR, CDR2 FQNEAQ, per germline (reference sequence).

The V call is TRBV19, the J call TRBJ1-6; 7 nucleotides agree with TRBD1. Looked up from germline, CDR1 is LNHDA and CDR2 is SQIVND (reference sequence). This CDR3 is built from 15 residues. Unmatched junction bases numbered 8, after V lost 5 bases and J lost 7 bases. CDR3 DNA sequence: TGTGCCAGTAGTCCAGGGGGTAGTTCGAATTCACCCCTCCACTTT. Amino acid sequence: CASSPGGSSNSPLHF.